The 32 T cell receptor beta chains listed next were all sequenced from one sample in a study of CD8+CD57+ T cells in acquired aplastic anemia (dated by TCRdb to 2017 to 2018). Reads for this sample came from an Illumina HiSeq 2000. Genomic DNA served as template for TCR beta VDJ combination and CDR3 sequence profiling. The raw public reads went through TCRdb reprocessing: fastp at Q25, MiXCR clone calling, in-frame beta chains kept. Entries are consolidated by CDR3 protein sequence, retaining the most common genes and DNA. This sample is represented by over 35,000 distinct CDR3 sequences; 65% to 70% of them were singletons. Together, the top ten hold about a quarter of the sample. Sequencing was carried out using sorted CD4+, CD8+, or CD8+CD57+ T cells (not recorded which) from PBMCs. Receptors originate from a human donor in good health, serving as a control.

As to this clonotype: One end of the junction does not line up with germline, which may come from a read error. This chain links TRBV4-2 with TRBJ2-4; 8 bases match TRBD2. In germline, CDR1 is LGHNA, CDR2 YNFKEQ. The CDR3 totals 15 residues. For the CDR3, the DNA is TGTGCCGGCAGCCAGGAAGCGGGAGCCGGGAACATTCAGTACTTC. Protein: CAGSQEAGAGNIQYF.

The CDR3, as DNA: TGTGCCAGTACGAGACTAGCGGGGAACGAGCAGTACGTC. Translating it yields CASTRLAGNEQYV. The gene calls are TRBV19 and TRBJ2-7, with 11 nucleotides matching TRBD2. This CDR3 contains 13 residues. Per the germline V gene, CDR1 is LNHDA and CDR2 is SQIVND (reference sequence). V shed 7 bases and J 5 bases; nucleotides not matched to a gene: 4.

This clonotype is deemed medium-sized. The V call is TRBV7-9, the J call TRBJ2-7; the D gene could be TRBD1 or TRBD2 (5 bases each). Germline assignment: CDR1 SEHNR and CDR2 FQNEAQ (reference sequence). This CDR3 spans 13 amino acids. Trimming took off 5 bases at V and 3 bases at J, with 11 bases between the two ends. For the CDR3, the DNA is TGTGCCAGCAGCCGGGACCCAGACTACGAGCAGTACTTC. This codes for CASSRDPDYEQYF.

As regards this clonotype: One junction end disagrees with the germline gene, perhaps due to a read error. The chain carries TRBV19 and TRBJ1-2; D possibly corresponds to TRBD1 (5 bases). CDR3 length: 12 amino acids. Germline V lookup: CDR1 LNHDA, CDR2 SQIVND (reference sequence). CDR3 bases: TGTGCCAGTAGTCTAGGGGACTATGGCTGCACCTTC. Encoded protein: CASSLGDYGCTF.

The rearrangement uses TRBV11-2 and TRBJ2-1; 12 bases line up with TRBD2. CDR1 and CDR2 from the germline V gene are SGHAT and FQNNGV. The CDR3 spans 16 residues. Losses at the gene ends were 4 bases for V and 7 bases for J; bases not matched to a gene: 8. In nucleotides, the CDR3 is TGTGCCAGCAGCTCACAGACTAGCGGGAGATCGAATGAGCAGTTCTTC. Translation: CASSSQTSGRSNEQFF.

The chain has TRBV2 and TRBJ1-1; D remains unclear. V was pared by 5 bases and J by 4 bases, with 2 bases between. This CDR3 region has 10 residues. Per germline, CDR1 SNHLY and CDR2 FYNNEI. This CDR3 is CASSLTEAFF. The CDR3 DNA sequence: TGTGCCAGCAGTCTCACTGAAGCTTTCTTT.

A few counts support this clonotype. J is TRBJ2-5 and V is TRBV7-8; D gene unclear. CDR1 and CDR2 from the germline V gene are SGHVS and FQNEAQ. V was trimmed by 6 bases and J by 1 base, leaving 6 bases between them. This CDR3 contains 12 residues. CDR3 in amino acids: CASSRSQETQYF. For the CDR3, the DNA is TGTGCCAGCAGTAGGAGCCAAGAGACCCAGTACTTC.

The J gene is TRBJ2-3, the V gene TRBV29-1, with 7 bases lining up with TRBD2. V lost 4 bases, J lost 2 bases, and 12 bases stayed unmatched. CDR3 size: 16 residues. Germline CDR1 is SQVTM and CDR2 is ANQGSEA. CDR3 region: CSVGSLAGGDTDTQYF. In nucleotides, the CDR3 is TGCAGCGTTGGAAGTTTGGCTGGGGGGGACACAGATACGCAGTATTTT.

The genes are TRBV2 and TRBJ1-3; D possibly corresponds to TRBD1 (6 bases). V lost 4 bases and J lost 3, with 10 bases in between. CDR1 SNHLY and CDR2 FYNNEI come from the germline V gene. The CDR3 consists of 14 residues. CDR3 in DNA: TGTGCCAGCAGTGCGATACAGGGTGGAAACACCATATATTTT. This sequence encodes CASSAIQGGNTIYF.

This clonotype has only one observation. This chain joins TRBV25-1 and TRBJ1-6, with unresolved D. The CDR3 extends over 15 amino acids. Germline CDR1 and CDR2: MGHDK and SYGVNS. Trimming took 3 bases from V and 9 from J, leaving 15 bases between them. The CDR3: CASSELWQRGSPLHF. The DNA of the CDR3 is TGTGCCAGCAGTGAGTTGTGGCAGCGCGGTTCACCCCTCCACTTT.

The chain recombines TRBV19 with TRBJ2-7; 9 bases match TRBD1. The germline gives CDR1 LNHDA, CDR2 SQIVND (reference sequence). V lost 4 bases and J lost 5; bases outside the gene matches: 9. The CDR3 is 15 amino acids. This chain's CDR3 is CASSTPGQGANEQYF. CDR3 in DNA: TGTGCCAGTAGTACGCCGGGACAGGGAGCGAACGAGCAGTACTTC.

In nucleotides, the CDR3 is TGCGCCAGCAGACAGGGACCCTACGAGCAGTACTTC. This sequence encodes CASRQGPYEQYF. V is TRBV10-2 and J is TRBJ2-7; D perhaps matches TRBD1 (6 bases). V gave up 6 bases and J gave up 2 bases, with 8 bases separating them. Germline V gene sequence: CDR1 WSHSY, CDR2 SAAADI. CDR3 length: 12 residues.

The chain is built from TRBV7-2 and TRBJ1-1; D remains ambiguous. Germline V lookup: CDR1 SGHTA, CDR2 FQGNSA. The length of the CDR3 is 13 residues. The ends were cut back, 5 bases at V and 1 base at J, with 8 bases in the middle. For the CDR3, the DNA is TGTGCCAGCAGCGGGTGGGAGAACACTGAAGCTTTCTTT. It specifies CASSGWENTEAFF.

The genes are TRBV7-3 and TRBJ2-3; the D gene is possibly TRBD2 (7 bases). The CDR3 is made up of 19 amino acids. V was cut by 1 base and J by 3 bases, with 23 bases left in between. Germline V gene data show CDR1 as SGHTA and CDR2 as FQGTGA. The CDR3 bases are TGTGCCAGCAGCTTAAGTCGCTCGCGGGGGCGATTGGGGACAGATACGCAGTATTTT. Encoded protein: CASSLSRSRGRLGTDTQYF.

The CDR3 DNA sequence: TGCAGTGCTAGAGATAGGCAGGGAGCCTACGAGCAGTACTTC. Translation: CSARDRQGAYEQYF. This sequence joins TRBV20-1 and TRBJ2-7, with D perhaps being TRBD1 or TRBD2 (5 bases each). The CDR3 extends over 14 amino acids. Trimming took 0 bases from V and 2 from J, leaving 11 bases between them. CDR1 and CDR2 from the germline V gene are DFQATT and SNEGSKA (reference sequence).

The chain carries TRBV7-7 and TRBJ2-5, with a possible D match to TRBD2 (6 bases). The CDR3 has 13 amino acids. The germline V and J ends were trimmed by 4 bases and 5 bases, with 11 bases remaining between them. The V gene's germline CDR1 is SSHAT and CDR2 FNYEAQ (reference sequence). CDR3 nucleotide sequence: TGTGCCAGCAGCTCTGGCGGGGCTGAGACCCAGTACTTC. This codes for CASSSGGAETQYF.

This chain uses TRBV25-1 with TRBJ1-1; D remains unclear. The CDR3 consists of 14 residues. Germline loops: CDR1 MGHDK, CDR2 SYGVNS. Trimming removed 5 bases at V and 6 bases at J, with 16 bases between. The CDR3 spells CASSLLGERAEAFF. Here the CDR3 DNA reads TGTGCCAGCAGTTTGCTGGGCGAAAGGGCTGAAGCTTTCTTT.

This chain connects TRBV29-1 to TRBJ2-6; the match to TRBD1 covers 7 bases. In germline, CDR1 is SQVTM, CDR2 ANQGSEA. The V gene end was trimmed by 4 bases and the J gene end by 12 bases; junction bases not matched to a gene: 9. This CDR3 spans 13 amino acids. CDR3 amino acids: CSVGTPGQSVLTF. The CDR3 DNA follows: TGCAGCGTTGGAACTCCGGGACAGTCCGTCCTGACTTTC.

The V call is TRBV20-1, the J call TRBJ1-1; TRBD1 might be the D (6 bases). CDR1 DFQATT and CDR2 SNEGSKA come from the germline V gene (reference sequence). The CDR3 totals 14 residues. Trimming shortened V by 0 bases and J by 7 bases, and 15 bases separated the two germline ends. The CDR3 reads CSARDWGGTVEAFF. CDR3 nucleotide sequence: TGCAGTGCTAGAGATTGGGGGGGCACAGTTGAAGCTTTCTTT.

V is TRBV4-1 and J is TRBJ2-5, with 11 nucleotides matching TRBD2. Germline CDR1 is MGHRA and CDR2 is YSYEKL. CDR3 size: 18 residues. V gave up 1 base and J gave up 1 base; unmatched junction bases: 8. The CDR3 is CASSQAMTSGAVQETQYF. The CDR3 coding sequence is TGCGCCAGCAGCCAAGCCATGACTAGCGGGGCAGTCCAAGAGACCCAGTACTTC.

The rearrangement joins TRBV9 to TRBJ1-3; D unresolved. The length of the CDR3 is 13 residues. The germline V and J ends were trimmed by 0 bases and 4 bases, with 5 bases remaining between them. Per the germline V gene, CDR1 is SGDLS and CDR2 is YYNGEE. The CDR3 spells CASSVDLGNTIYF. DNA for the CDR3: TGTGCCAGCAGCGTAGACCTAGGAAACACCATATATTTT.

This clonotype is labeled as medium-sized. The chain has TRBV7-2 and TRBJ2-7; D ambiguous. The CDR3 runs to 14 residues. Looked up from germline, CDR1 is SGHTA and CDR2 is FQGNSA. V gave up 5 bases and J gave up 4 bases, with 15 bases separating them. CDR3 loop: CASSPTLGAYEQYF. As DNA, the CDR3 is TGTGCCAGCAGCCCAACCCTGGGCGCTTACGAGCAGTACTTC.

The genes are TRBV7-8 and TRBJ1-1; possibly TRBD1 for D (5 bases). The V gene's germline CDR1 is SGHVS and CDR2 FQNEAQ. Deletions cut 5 bases from V and 1 base from J, with 8 bases between. This CDR3 region has 13 residues. CDR3 region: CASSQGPNTEAFF. The CDR3 DNA is TGTGCCAGCAGCCAGGGCCCGAACACTGAAGCTTTCTTT.

V gene TRBV10-1 combines with J gene TRBJ2-5; D ambiguous. The CDR3 is 13 residues long. CDR1 and CDR2 (germline): WNHNN, SYGVQD (reference sequence). The V and J ends lost 5 bases and 4 bases respectively, with 11 bases between them. The CDR3 DNA is TGCGCCAGCAGTAGGGCGTTAGGAGAGACCCAGTACTTC. It is translated as CASSRALGETQYF.

The chain carries TRBV5-6 and TRBJ2-7; D gene ambiguous. CDR1 is SGHDT and CDR2 is YYEEEE in the germline V gene. This CDR3 region has 12 residues. Trimming shortened V by 3 bases and J by 3 bases, and 7 bases separated the two germline ends. The CDR3: CASSSRDYEQYF. The CDR3 DNA is TGTGCCAGCAGCTCCAGAGACTACGAGCAGTACTTC.

The V call is TRBV9, the J call TRBJ2-5; unclear D gene. There are 14 residues in the CDR3. Germline CDR1 reads SGDLS; CDR2 reads YYNGEE. The germline V and J ends were trimmed by 0 bases and 1 base, with 7 bases remaining between them. This CDR3 reads CASSVAGIQETQYF. The DNA of the CDR3 is TGTGCCAGCAGCGTAGCTGGAATCCAAGAGACCCAGTACTTC.

This chain links TRBV11-1 with TRBJ2-5; TRBD1 or TRBD2 may be the D gene (5 bases each). The CDR3 has 14 amino acids. Germline V gives CDR1 SGHAT, CDR2 FQDESV (reference sequence). V was trimmed by 5 bases and J by 5 bases, leaving 15 bases between them. CDR3 DNA: TGTGCCAGCAGCCGAGTTCCGGGACGGGAGACCCAGTACTTC. This translates into CASSRVPGRETQYF.

This rearrangement joins TRBV7-9 to TRBJ2-7; 9 bases align to TRBD1. The CDR3 has 15 residues. Germline V CDR1 and CDR2: SEHNR, FQNEAQ (reference sequence). Trimming cost V 4 bases and J 2 bases; bases outside gene matches: 6. DNA for the CDR3: TGTGCCAGCAGCTCTCAGGGACAGGGCCCCTACGAGCAGTACTTC. This sequence encodes CASSSQGQGPYEQYF.

V and J are TRBV10-3 and TRBJ1-1; 8 bases are shared with TRBD1. From germline, CDR1 is ENHRY and CDR2 SYGVKD. CDR3 length equals 17 residues. V lost 0 bases and J lost 4; bases outside the gene matches: 10. The CDR3 reads CAISESLLRQGPTEAFF. The CDR3 bases are TGTGCCATCAGTGAGTCCCTACTTAGACAGGGGCCCACTGAAGCTTTCTTT.

The rearrangement links TRBV12-3 or TRBV12-4 to TRBJ2-1; the D is unclear. The V end was cut by 8 bases, the J end by 9 bases, with 14 bases between. CDR3 length: 12 residues. The CDR3 DNA reads as TGTGCCAGCGGATCCCTCTCAGGTGAGCAGTTCTTC. It encodes CASGSLSGEQFF.

This clonotype came up a few times. The gene calls are TRBV7-6 and TRBJ2-1; tentatively, D is TRBD2 (6 bases). Looked up from germline, CDR1 is SGHVS and CDR2 is FNYEAQ. Deletions cut 2 bases from V and 10 bases from J, with 9 bases between. This CDR3 has 12 amino acids. CDR3 protein: CASSLMGGEQFF. CDR3 DNA: TGTGCCAGCAGCTTAATGGGAGGCGAGCAGTTCTTC.

The CDR3 sequence: CASSIVGSNQPQHF. The CDR3 DNA follows: TGTGCCAGTAGTATAGTTGGTAGCAATCAGCCCCAGCATTTT. The rearrangement uses TRBV19 and TRBJ1-5; D is unresolved. The V end was cut by 1 base, the J end by 0 bases, with 4 bases between. This CDR3 has 14 residues. Germline V CDR1 and CDR2: LNHDA, SQIVND (reference sequence).